This T cell receptor beta chain was sequenced during a study of identical twins. Overall study findings and caveats: Compared with models, monozygotic twins showed more out-of-frame TCR alpha sharing.

TCRdb processed the 5' RACE reads anew with MiXCR; each CDR3 protein has one entry. The sample has about 240,000 distinct CDR3 sequences, roughly a tenth seen once; the top ten hold 9% to 10%. The CDR3 has 13 residues. Germline V gene data show CDR1 as LGHDT and CDR2 as YNNKEL (reference sequence). The V and J ends lost 2 bases and 6 bases respectively, with 11 bases between them. This clonotype was counted many times. Its antigen is still unknown. Sequencing input: memory T cells sorted from blood. This clonotype originated in a man in his fifties or sixties in good health. The chain uses TRBV3-1 and TRBJ2-7, with a weak D call TRBD1 (5 bases). The CDR3 sequence is CASSQRQSSEQYF. The CDR3, as DNA: TGTGCCAGCAGCCAAAGACAGTCATCCGAGCAGTACTTC.